This record concerns one T cell receptor (beta chain) sequence. Antigen specificity is unknown. The V and J ends lost 3 bases and 1 base, in that order; junction bases with no gene match: 7. Germline V gives CDR1 KGHSH, CDR2 LQKENI. The CDR3 has 16 residues. This sample is part of a study of cytomegalovirus exposure and HLA in healthy donors. Study conclusions and caveats: A link between a missense DCLRE1C variant and TCR beta V- and J-gene trimming emerged from a later analysis.

The PCR had 60 Vbeta and 13 Jbeta primers. The repertoire was sequenced with immunoSEQ multiplex PCR; TCRdb's copy has only in-frame clones and lacks some. The sample includes about 130,000 clones, 75% to 85% of them seen just once. Sequenced input: PBMCs. The chain uses TRBV18 and TRBJ2-3; 7 bases fit TRBD2. The clonotype originates from a male donor in good health and CMV-seronegative. In DNA, the CDR3 is TGTGCCAGCTCACCCTTAGCGGGTTCAGGCACAGATACGCAGTATTTT. Translating gives CASSPLAGSGTDTQYF.